The 22 T cell receptor beta chains presented below share a single source sample, sequenced in a study of T cell changes during pregnancy in multiple sclerosis. TCRdb's copy holds only in-frame clones and misses some; the assay was immunoSEQ multiplex PCR. This sample has 20,000 to 25,000 clones, with roughly 86% found just once. The input for sequencing was CD8+ T cells from peripheral blood mononuclear cells, taken in the first trimester of pregnancy. The receptors were gathered from a female donor in good health, enrolled as a control in a pregnancy study.

This chain uses TRBV7-9 with TRBJ2-7, with D unresolved. CDR3 size: 12 residues. CDR1 and CDR2 from the germline V gene are SEHNR and FQNEAQ (reference sequence). V lost 5 bases and J lost 3, with 8 bases in between. CDR3 sequence (DNA): TGTGCCAGCAGCCAGAACAGCTACGAGCAGTACTTC. This sequence encodes CASSQNSYEQYF.

The V call is TRBV11-2, the J call TRBJ2-1, with 11 bases that match TRBD2. The CDR3 is 19 residues long. Germline CDR1 SGHAT, CDR2 FQNNGV. J was trimmed by 10 bases and V by 1 base; bases with no gene match: 18. The CDR3 loop is CASSLGVPTSGDPLREQFF. CDR3 in DNA: TGTGCCAGCAGCTTAGGGGTCCCGACTAGCGGGGACCCTCTACGCGAGCAGTTCTTC.

This chain joins TRBV7-9 and TRBJ1-5; D call uncertain. The CDR3 is 13 amino acids. Trimming took 7 bases from V and 1 from J, leaving 8 bases between them. Germline CDR1 SEHNR, CDR2 FQNEAQ (reference sequence). The CDR3 nucleotides read TGTGCCAGCAATGGAGGGAGCAATCAGCCCCAGCATTTT. Translated: CASNGGSNQPQHF.

The gene calls are TRBV29-1 and TRBJ1-2; unclear D gene. This CDR3 region has 11 residues. Trimming took 2 bases from V and 7 from J, leaving 8 bases between them. The germline CDR1 and CDR2 sequences are SQVTM and ANQGSEA. CDR3 loop: CSVERQSGYTF. The CDR3 DNA follows: TGCAGCGTTGAACGACAAAGTGGCTACACCTTC.

The chain links TRBV11-2 to TRBJ2-1, with TRBD2 as a possible D gene (6 bases). Looked up from germline, CDR1 is SGHAT and CDR2 is FQNNGV. Trimming took off 4 bases at V and 10 bases at J, with 20 bases between the two ends. The CDR3 has 15 residues. CDR3 DNA sequence: TGTGCCAGCAGCTCCCGAGTGGGGGGAAGCCACGAGCAGTTCTTC. This encodes CASSSRVGGSHEQFF.

The chain recombines TRBV9 with TRBJ2-2; the match to TRBD2 covers 8 bases. V was pared by 0 bases and J by 4 bases, with 5 bases of the junction left unmatched. The V gene's germline CDR1 is SGDLS and CDR2 YYNGEE. This CDR3 is 16 amino acids long. The CDR3, as DNA: TGTGCCAGCAGCGTAGAGGGGCTAGCGGGCACCGGGGAGCTGTTTTTT. Translation gives CASSVEGLAGTGELFF.

The chain links TRBV7-9 to TRBJ2-2; 13 bases are shared with TRBD2. The length of the CDR3 is 18 residues. The V gene's germline CDR1 is SEHNR and CDR2 FQNEAQ (reference sequence). The trim removed 5 bases at V and 3 bases at J, leaving 9 bases unmatched. The CDR3: CASSATGLAGEYTGELFF. Here the CDR3 DNA reads TGTGCCAGCAGCGCGACTGGACTAGCGGGGGAATACACCGGGGAGCTGTTTTTT.

The rearrangement joins TRBV4-3 to TRBJ2-1; 8 bases are shared with TRBD2. Losses at the gene ends were 0 bases for V and 2 bases for J; bases not matched to a gene: 6. This CDR3 is 17 amino acids long. In germline, CDR1 is LGHNA, CDR2 YSLEER. CDR3 protein: CASSQDLSSGTYNEQFF. In nucleotides, the CDR3 is TGCGCCAGCAGCCAAGATTTGAGTAGCGGGACCTACAATGAGCAGTTCTTC.

The gene calls are TRBV6-4 and TRBJ2-2; 8 bases are a match to TRBD1. In germline, CDR1 is MRHNA, CDR2 SNTAGT. V was clipped by 8 bases and J by 4 bases; unmatched bases: 3. The CDR3 spans 13 residues. The CDR3 region is CASGQGSTGELFF. DNA for the CDR3: TGTGCCAGCGGACAGGGAAGCACCGGGGAGCTGTTTTTT.

This sequence joins TRBV27 and TRBJ1-1; possibly TRBD1 for D (5 bases). CDR1 is MNHEY, CDR2 SMNVEV, per germline (reference sequence). CDR3 length: 16 amino acids. V gave up 0 bases and J gave up 1 base, with 12 bases separating them. In DNA, the CDR3 is TGTGCCAGCAGTTTATCCCCGGAGGGACCGAACACTGAAGCTTTCTTT. Its protein is CASSLSPEGPNTEAFF.

The V gene is TRBV23-1, the J gene TRBJ1-6; D not certain. TRBV23-1 is an ORF; its function is uncertain. The CDR3 has 16 residues. Trimming removed 5 bases at V and 0 bases at J, with 11 bases between. This chain's CDR3 is CASSKCPSSYNSPLHF. Here the CDR3 DNA reads TGCGCCAGCAGTAAGTGTCCTAGCTCCTATAATTCACCCCTCCACTTT.

This clone was detected only a few times. This chain links TRBV5-1 with TRBJ1-1; a possible D gene is TRBD1 (5 bases). There are 14 residues in the CDR3. V shed 4 bases and J shed 3 bases, with 13 bases lying between them. Germline CDR1 is SGHRS and CDR2 is YFSETQ. The CDR3 DNA sequence: TGCGCCAGCAGCCCCGCTCGGGGGGACACTGAAGCTTTCTTT. Translating it yields CASSPARGDTEAFF.

V gene TRBV19 combines with J gene TRBJ2-1; 7 bases align to TRBD2. Unmatched junction bases numbered 10, after V lost 5 bases and J lost 9 bases. The germline V gene has CDR1 LNHDA and CDR2 SQIVND (reference sequence). This CDR3 is built from 14 residues. CDR3 protein: CASSPMTSTSEQFF. CDR3 DNA: TGTGCCAGTAGTCCCATGACTAGCACCAGTGAGCAGTTCTTC.

The genes are TRBV6-5 and TRBJ1-2, with TRBD1 identical over 8 bases. The CDR3 is 15 residues long. The J segment lost 6 bases and the V segment lost 4 bases, leaving 10 bases of the junction unmatched. The germline gives CDR1 MNHEY, CDR2 SVGAGI. CDR3 loop: CASSSFPDRDHGYTF. CDR3 in DNA: TGTGCCAGCAGTTCCTTCCCGGACAGGGACCATGGCTACACCTTC.

The V and J genes are TRBV29-1 and TRBJ1-1, with D tentatively TRBD1 (5 bases). CDR1 and CDR2 from the germline V gene are SQVTM and ANQGSEA. Trimming left V 5 bases short and J 5 bases short, with 15 bases between. This CDR3 has 13 amino acids. The CDR3 DNA reads as TGCAGCGTTTATAGGATTGGGGGGACTGAAGCTTTCTTT. As protein: CSVYRIGGTEAFF.

The chain couples TRBV4-3 to TRBJ2-7; 11 bases match TRBD2. Losses at the gene ends were 2 bases for V and 2 bases for J; bases not matched to a gene: 2. The CDR3 is 15 amino acids. Germline V lookup: CDR1 LGHNA, CDR2 YSLEER. Here the CDR3 DNA reads TGCGCCAGCAGCCAACTAGCGGGAGGCGCCTACGAGCAGTACTTC. Amino acid sequence: CASSQLAGGAYEQYF.

Relative to its sample, this clone is medium-sized. V gene TRBV5-6 combines with J gene TRBJ2-7; TRBD1 is a possible D gene (6 bases). CDR1 SGHDT and CDR2 YYEEEE come from the germline V gene. The CDR3 sequence is 14 residues long. The V end was cut by 1 base, the J end by 4 bases, with 12 bases between. The CDR3 here is CASSLIHREYEQYF. CDR3 bases: TGTGCCAGCAGCTTGATTCACAGGGAGTACGAGCAGTACTTC.

The chain carries TRBV4-1 and TRBJ2-2, with D uncertain. The CDR3 is made up of 13 amino acids. V was trimmed by 5 bases and J by 8 bases, leaving 12 bases between them. Germline V CDR1 and CDR2: MGHRA, YSYEKL. The CDR3 is CASSKNHEGELFF. The CDR3 DNA reads TGCGCCAGCAGCAAAAATCATGAGGGGGAGCTGTTTTTT.

This clone was seen only once. This chain uses TRBV9 with TRBJ2-1; TRBD2 might be the D (7 bases). CDR3 length: 15 residues. Germline V gives CDR1 SGDLS, CDR2 YYNGEE. The germline V and J ends were trimmed by 0 bases and 4 bases, with 11 bases remaining between them. For the CDR3, the DNA is TGTGCCAGCAGCGTAGGCGGGGGCGATTACAATGAGCAGTTCTTC. It is translated as CASSVGGGDYNEQFF.

This rearrangement joins TRBV6-5 to TRBJ2-7; 13 bases map to TRBD2. Trimming took 0 bases from V and 3 from J; bases not matched to a gene: 2. The germline gives CDR1 MNHEY, CDR2 SVGAGI. The CDR3 extends over 16 amino acids. The CDR3 DNA follows: TGTGCCAGCAGTTACTCGGGACTAGCGGGAAACTACGAGCAGTACTTC. Protein sequence: CASSYSGLAGNYEQYF.

The table lists this clone with a count of one. This sequence joins TRBV19 and TRBJ1-1; D gene unclear. Between the trimmed V and J ends, which lost 5 bases and 8 bases, there was a span of 18 bases. The germline gives CDR1 LNHDA, CDR2 SQIVND (reference sequence). CDR3 length: 14 residues. As DNA, the CDR3 is TGTGCCAGTAGTGGCCGGGGAGGGCCCCAGGAAGCTTTCTTT. Translation gives CASSGRGGPQEAFF.

This chain connects TRBV29-1 to TRBJ1-5, with 7 bases fitting TRBD1. Germline CDR1 reads SQVTM; CDR2 reads ANQGSEA. This CDR3 comprises 14 residues. V lost 4 bases to trimming and J lost 5 bases; unmatched junction nucleotides: 8. The CDR3 reads CSVAETGSYQPQHF. CDR3 nucleotide sequence: TGCAGCGTTGCGGAGACAGGGTCCTATCAGCCCCAGCATTTT.